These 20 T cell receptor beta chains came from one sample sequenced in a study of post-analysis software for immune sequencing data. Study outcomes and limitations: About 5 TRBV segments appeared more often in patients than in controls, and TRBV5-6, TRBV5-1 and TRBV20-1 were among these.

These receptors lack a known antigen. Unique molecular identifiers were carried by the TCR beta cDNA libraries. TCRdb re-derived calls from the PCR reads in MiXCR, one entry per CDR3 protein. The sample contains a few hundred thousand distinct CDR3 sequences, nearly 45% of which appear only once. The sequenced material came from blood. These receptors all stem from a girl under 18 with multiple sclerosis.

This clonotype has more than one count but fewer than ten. DNA of the CDR3: TGTGCCACCAGCAGAGATCGGGCAGACAGAGAACAAGAGACCCAGTACTTC. Its protein product is CATSRDRADREQETQYF. The V call is TRBV15, the J call TRBJ2-5; a weak D match, TRBD1 (5 bases). Germline assignment: CDR1 LNHNV and CDR2 YYDKDF (reference sequence). Trimming pared 0 bases from V and 2 bases from J, leaving 16 bases between. CDR3 length: 17 amino acids.

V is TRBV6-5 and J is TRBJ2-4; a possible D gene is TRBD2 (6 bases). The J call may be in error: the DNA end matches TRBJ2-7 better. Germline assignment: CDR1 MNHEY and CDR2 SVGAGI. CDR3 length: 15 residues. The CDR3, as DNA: TGTGCCAGCAGTTACTCAAATCCCGCGGGGTACGAGCAGTACTTC. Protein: CASSYSNPAGYEQYF.

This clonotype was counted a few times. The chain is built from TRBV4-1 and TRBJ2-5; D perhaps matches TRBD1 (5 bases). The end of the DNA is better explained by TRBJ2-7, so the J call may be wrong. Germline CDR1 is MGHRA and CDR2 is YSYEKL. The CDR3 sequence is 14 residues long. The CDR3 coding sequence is TGCGCCAGCAGCCAAGACAGGGTTGGAAGCGAGCAGTACTTC. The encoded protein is CASSQDRVGSEQYF.

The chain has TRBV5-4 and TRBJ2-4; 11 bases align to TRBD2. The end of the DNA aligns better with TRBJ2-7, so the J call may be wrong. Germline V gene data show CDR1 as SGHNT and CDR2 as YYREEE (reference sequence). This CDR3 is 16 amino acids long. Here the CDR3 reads CASSFPASGRSREQYF. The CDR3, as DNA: TGTGCCAGCAGCTTTCCGGCTAGCGGGAGGTCTCGCGAGCAGTACTTC.

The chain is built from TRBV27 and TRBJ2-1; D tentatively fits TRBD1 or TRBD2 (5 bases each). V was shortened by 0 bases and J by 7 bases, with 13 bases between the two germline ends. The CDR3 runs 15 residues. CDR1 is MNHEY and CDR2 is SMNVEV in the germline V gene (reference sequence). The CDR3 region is CASSLSGPTGNEQFF. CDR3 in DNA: TGTGCCAGCAGTTTATCGGGACCAACGGGGAATGAGCAGTTCTTC.

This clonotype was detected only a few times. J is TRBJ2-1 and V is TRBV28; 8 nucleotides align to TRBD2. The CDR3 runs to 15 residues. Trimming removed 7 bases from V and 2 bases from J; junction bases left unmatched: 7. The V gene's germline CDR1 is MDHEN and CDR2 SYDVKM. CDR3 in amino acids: CASTSAAGAYNEQFF. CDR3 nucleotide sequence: TGTGCCAGCACCTCGGCAGCGGGGGCCTACAATGAGCAGTTCTTC. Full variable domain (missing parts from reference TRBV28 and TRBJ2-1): DVKVTQSSRYLVKRTGEKVFLECVQDMDHENMFWYRQDPGLGLRLIYFSYDVKMKEKGDIPEGYSVSREKKERFSLILESASTNQTSMYLCASTSAAGAYNEQFFGPGTRLTVL.

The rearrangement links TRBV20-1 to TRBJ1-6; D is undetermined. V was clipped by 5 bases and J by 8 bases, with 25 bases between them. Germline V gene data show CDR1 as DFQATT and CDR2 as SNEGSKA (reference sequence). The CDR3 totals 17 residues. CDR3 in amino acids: CSAFPSYTEERDSPLHF. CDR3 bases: TGCAGTGCTTTCCCCAGCTATACAGAAGAAAGAGATTCACCCCTCCACTTT.

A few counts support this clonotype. The CDR3 loop is CASSLLSLADLSGANVLTF. The DNA for the CDR3 is TGTGCCAGCAGCTTACTTTCTCTAGCGGACCTCTCTGGGGCCAACGTCCTGACTTTC. The genes are TRBV7-2 and TRBJ2-6; 7 bases are shared with TRBD2. Germline trimming cut 2 bases from V and 0 bases from J; bases unmatched to any gene: 10. The CDR3 has 19 amino acids. CDR1 SGHTA and CDR2 FQGNSA come from the germline V gene.

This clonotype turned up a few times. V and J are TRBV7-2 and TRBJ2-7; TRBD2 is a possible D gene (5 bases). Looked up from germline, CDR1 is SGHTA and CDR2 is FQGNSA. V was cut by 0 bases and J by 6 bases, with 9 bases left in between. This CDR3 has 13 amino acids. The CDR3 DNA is TGTGCCAGCAGCTTAGCGGGAGTCTCCGAGCAGTACTTC. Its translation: CASSLAGVSEQYF.

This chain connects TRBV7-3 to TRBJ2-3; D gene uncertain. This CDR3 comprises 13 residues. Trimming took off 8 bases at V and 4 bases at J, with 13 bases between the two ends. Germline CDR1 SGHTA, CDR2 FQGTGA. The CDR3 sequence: CASASGVSDTQYF. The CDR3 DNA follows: TGTGCCAGCGCCTCCGGAGTCTCAGATACGCAGTATTTT.

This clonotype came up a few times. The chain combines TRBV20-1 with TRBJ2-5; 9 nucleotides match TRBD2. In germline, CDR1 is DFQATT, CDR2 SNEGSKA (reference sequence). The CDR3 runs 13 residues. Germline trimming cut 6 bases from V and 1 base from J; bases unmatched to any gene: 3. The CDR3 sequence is CSAAREGQETQYF. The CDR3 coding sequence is TGCAGTGCGGCGCGGGAGGGCCAAGAGACCCAGTACTTC.

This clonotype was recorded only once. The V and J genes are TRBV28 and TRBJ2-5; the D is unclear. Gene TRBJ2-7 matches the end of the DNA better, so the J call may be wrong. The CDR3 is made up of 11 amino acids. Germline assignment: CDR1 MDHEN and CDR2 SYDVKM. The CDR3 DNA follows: TGTGCCAGCAGCCCATCTAGCGAGCAGTACTTC. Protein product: CASSPSSEQYF.

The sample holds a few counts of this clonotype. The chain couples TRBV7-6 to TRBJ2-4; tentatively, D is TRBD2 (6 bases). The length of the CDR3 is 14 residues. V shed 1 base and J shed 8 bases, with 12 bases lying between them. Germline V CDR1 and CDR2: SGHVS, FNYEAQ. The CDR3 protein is CASSLGGWGDIQYF. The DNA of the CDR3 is TGTGCCAGCAGCTTAGGAGGCTGGGGGGACATTCAGTACTTC.

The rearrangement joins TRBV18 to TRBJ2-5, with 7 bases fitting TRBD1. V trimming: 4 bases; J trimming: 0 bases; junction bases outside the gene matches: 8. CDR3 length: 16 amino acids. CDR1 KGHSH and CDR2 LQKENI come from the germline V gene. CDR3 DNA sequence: TGTGCCAGCTCACGCACAGCCGGGACAGACCAAGAGACCCAGTACTTC. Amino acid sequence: CASSRTAGTDQETQYF.

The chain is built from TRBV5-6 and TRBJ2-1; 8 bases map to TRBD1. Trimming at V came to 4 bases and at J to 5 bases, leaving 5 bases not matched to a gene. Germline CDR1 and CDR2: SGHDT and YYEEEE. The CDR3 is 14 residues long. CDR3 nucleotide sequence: TGTGCCAGCAGCGTAGGACAGGGAAACAATGAGCAGTTCTTC. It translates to CASSVGQGNNEQFF.

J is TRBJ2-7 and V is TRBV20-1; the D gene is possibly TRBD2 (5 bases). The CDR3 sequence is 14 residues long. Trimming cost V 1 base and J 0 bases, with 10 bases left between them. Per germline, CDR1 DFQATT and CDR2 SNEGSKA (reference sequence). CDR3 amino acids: CSARGVASSYEQYF. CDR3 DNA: TGCAGTGCTAGAGGGGTAGCGAGCTCCTACGAGCAGTACTTC.

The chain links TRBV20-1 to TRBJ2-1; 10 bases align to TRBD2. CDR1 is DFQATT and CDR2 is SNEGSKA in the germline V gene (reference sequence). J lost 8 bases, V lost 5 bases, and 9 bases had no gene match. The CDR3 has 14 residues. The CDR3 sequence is CSARLAGALDEQFF. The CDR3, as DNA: TGCAGTGCTCGCCTAGCGGGAGCCCTGGATGAGCAGTTCTTC.

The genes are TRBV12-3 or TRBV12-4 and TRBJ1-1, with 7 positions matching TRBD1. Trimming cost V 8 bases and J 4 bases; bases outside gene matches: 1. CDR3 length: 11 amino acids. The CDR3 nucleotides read TGTGCCAGCGGACAGGTCACTGAAGCTTTCTTT. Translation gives CASGQVTEAFF.

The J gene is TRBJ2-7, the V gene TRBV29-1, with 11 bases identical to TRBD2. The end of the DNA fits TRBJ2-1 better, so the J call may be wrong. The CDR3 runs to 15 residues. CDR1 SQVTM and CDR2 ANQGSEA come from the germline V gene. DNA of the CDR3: TGCAGCGTTGGTTCGGGACTAGCGGATTCCTACGAGCAGTTCTTC. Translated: CSVGSGLADSYEQFF.

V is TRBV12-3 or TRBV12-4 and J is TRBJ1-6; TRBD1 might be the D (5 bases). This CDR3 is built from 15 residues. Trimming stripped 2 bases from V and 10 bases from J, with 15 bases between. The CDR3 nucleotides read TGTGCCAGCAGTTTAAGGCCCAGGGTAGGCTCACCCCTCCACTTT. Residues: CASSLRPRVGSPLHF.